One and the same sample provided the 8 T cell receptor beta chains below, sequenced in a study of OX40 agonist ivuxolimab in advanced cancers. The protocol was immunoSEQ multiplex PCR, while the TCRdb copy is restricted to in-frame clones and leaves out a portion. The top ten hold around 0.28% of the sample, which has around 68,000 clones, about 91% seen once. This specimen was CD4+ or CD8+ T cells sorted from blood, taken in a trial of the OX40 agonist ivuxolimab. All receptors derive from an adult with an advanced solid tumor such as melanoma, head and neck, liver or kidney cancer.

The V gene is TRBV6-5, the J gene TRBJ2-1, with TRBD2 as a possible D gene (5 bases). Per the germline V gene, CDR1 is MNHEY and CDR2 is SVGAGI. Trimming took off 0 bases at V and 9 bases at J, with 15 bases between the two ends. The CDR3 is 15 amino acids. CDR3 residues: CASSYSGKGAGEQFF. In nucleotides, the CDR3 is TGTGCCAGCAGTTACTCCGGGAAGGGCGCGGGTGAGCAGTTCTTC.

J is TRBJ2-7 and V is TRBV5-8; TRBD1 is a possible D gene (6 bases). The germline V and J ends were trimmed by 2 bases and 5 bases, with 11 bases remaining between them. This CDR3 is 13 amino acids long. The germline CDR1 and CDR2 sequences are SGHTS and YDEGEE. CDR3 in DNA: TGTGCCAGCAGCTTTTGGACAGTCCACGAGCAGTACTTC. Protein product: CASSFWTVHEQYF. Full variable domain (remainder filled in from reference TRBV5-8 and TRBJ2-7): EAGVTQSPTHLIKTRGQQATLRCSPISGHTSVYWYQQALGLGLQFLLWYDEGEERNRGNFPPRFSGRQFPNYSSELNVNALELEDSALYLCASSFWTVHEQYFGPGTRLTVT.

The chain couples TRBV5-6 to TRBJ1-2; D uncertain. The CDR3 has 15 amino acids. Looked up from germline, CDR1 is SGHDT and CDR2 is YYEEEE. The germline V and J ends were trimmed by 0 bases and 0 bases, with 9 bases remaining between them. In DNA, the CDR3 is TGTGCCAGCAGCTTGGATCGGAAAGCTAACTATGGCTACACCTTC. Its translation: CASSLDRKANYGYTF. The full variable domain, completed using reference TRBV5-6 and TRBJ1-2, is DAGVTQSPTHLIKTRGQQVTLRCSPKSGHDTVSWYQQALGQGPQFIFQYYEEEERQRGNFPDRFSGHQFPNYSSELNVNALLLGDSALYLCASSLDRKANYGYTFGSGTRLTVV.

V usage is TRBV19 and J usage is TRBJ1-5, with TRBD1 matching 9 bases. This CDR3 comprises 17 residues. Germline V lookup: CDR1 LNHDA, CDR2 SQIVND (reference sequence). After removal of 3 bases from V and 0 bases from J, the junction contained 6 bases not matched to a gene. CDR3 in amino acids: CASSILDRGLSNQPQHF. The CDR3 region has the DNA TGTGCCAGTAGTATCCTGGACAGGGGTCTTAGCAATCAGCCCCAGCATTTT.

The rearrangement links TRBV6-5 to TRBJ2-7; D is possibly TRBD2 (6 bases). Looked up from germline, CDR1 is MNHEY and CDR2 is SVGAGI. The CDR3 covers 14 residues. V lost 7 bases to trimming and J lost 0 bases, with 13 bases between them. In DNA, the CDR3 is TGTGCCAGCATGGGGAGGCTGACCTCCTACGAGCAGTACTTC. Amino acid sequence: CASMGRLTSYEQYF.

This rearrangement joins TRBV7-6 to TRBJ2-5, with D perhaps matching TRBD1 (7 bases). The germline V and J ends were trimmed by 1 base and 4 bases, with 19 bases remaining between them. The CDR3 covers 17 residues. Germline CDR1 reads SGHVS; CDR2 reads FNYEAQ. The CDR3 DNA sequence: TGTGCCAGCAGCTTAGTGGGTGGGACCCAGGGGGGAGAGACCCAGTACTTC. Translation: CASSLVGGTQGGETQYF.

This chain uses TRBV21-1 with TRBJ1-2; the table's D gene call, TRBD1, was not cross checked with the DNA. TRBV21-1 is deemed a pseudogene. The CDR3 runs 16 residues. The CDR3 bases are TGTGCCAGCAGCCGTCAGGGGATAGTCCCTAACTATGGCTACACCTTC. Residues: CASSRQGIVPNYGYTF.

The rearrangement joins TRBV12-5 to TRBJ1-3, with D perhaps matching TRBD1 (6 bases). V was clipped by 1 base and J by 0 bases, with 19 bases between them. There are 19 residues in the CDR3. Per the germline V gene, CDR1 is LGHNT and CDR2 is FRNRAP. The CDR3, as DNA: TGTGCTAGTGGTTTGGCCGGAGGGGGAGGGTCCTCCTCTGGAAACACCATATATTTT. It translates to CASGLAGGGGSSSGNTIYF.